The sequence of this TCR beta chain was determined in a study of control samples from healthy donors and cancer patients. The V and J ends lost 7 bases and 4 bases, in that order; junction bases with no gene match: 6. CDR3 size: 14 residues. CDR1 SGHTS and CDR2 YDEGEE come from the germline V gene. Clones were read by immunoSEQ multiplex PCR, and TCRdb kept only the in-frame ones, dropping some. Its clone listing holds approximately 190,000 clones. The source material was blood. The chain uses TRBV5-8 and TRBJ2-1; TRBD1 agrees at 9 bases. This clonotype was sampled from a woman aged 25-40 years in good health. CDR3 sequence (DNA): TGTGCCAGCTTCTCGGGACAGGGTTACAATGAGCAGTTCTTC. Its protein is CASFSGQGYNEQFF.